The subject of this entry is one T cell receptor beta chain. These data come from a study of cytomegalovirus exposure and HLA in healthy donors. Whole-study context: A prior analysis found 90 million to 120 million unique TCR beta sequences from some 200 million T cells.

The CDR3 covers 16 residues. The germline V gene encodes CDR1 SGHVS and CDR2 FQNEAQ. With V trimmed by 5 bases and J by 9 bases, 13 bases remained unmatched. The PCR used 60 Vbeta and 13 Jbeta primers. Some clones are missing from TCRdb's copy, which holds only in-frame ones; the method was immunoSEQ multiplex PCR. The sample has about 140,000 clones, around 80% seen once. The chain recombines TRBV7-8 with TRBJ2-1; 10 positions match TRBD2. This clonotype originated in a man in his thirties or forties in good health and CMV-seropositive. The sequencing sample was made of PBMCs. The DNA of the CDR3 is TGTGCCAGCAGCCATTCAGCTAGCGGGAGCAGGGGTGAGCAGTTCTTC. Protein: CASSHSASGSRGEQFF.